A selection of T cell receptor beta chains follows, all from one sample in a study of T-cell memory formation after mild COVID-19. TCRdb re-analysed the 5' RACE reads in MiXCR, keeping a single row per CDR3 protein. The table lists about 200,000 distinct CDR3 sequences, around 9.1% of them singletons. Input material: PBMCs or a T cell subset sorted from them (not recorded which). These receptors came from a man aged 18 to 30 who had mild COVID-19 (a few samples of this study predate the infection). Cell type and time point are not known. CDR3s leave out the opening cysteine and the closing phenylalanine or tryptophan. The order of the fields is clone size, V gene, CDR3 protein. Not all rows give a size; the values are once, few, many and, for expanded clones, a class.

few | TRBV5-1 | ASSLEPGQLYEQY
- | TRBV7-2 | ASSFGEATEAF
few | TRBV18 | ASSPLGGPNQPQH
- | TRBV29-1 | SADRVNTGELF
- | TRBV14 | ASSQPQGSGTYEQY
few | TRBV6-6 | ASLDRGRENYGYT
- | TRBV7-9 | ASSSGRGSIHEQY
- | TRBV4-1 | ASSQPNRVEAF
few | TRBV7-2 | ASRDRQGVFGEQF
- | TRBV6-5 | ASSRQGGTDTQY
once | TRBV20-1 | SARGGPTNEKLF
- | TRBV6-5 | ASGDSNQPQH
few | TRBV5-1 | ASSPDGGPIRITEAF
few | TRBV5-1 | ASSPDGTSTHTQY
few | TRBV7-2 | ASSAQNTEAF
few | TRBV6-2/TRBV6-3 | ASREVGAGDYGYT
many | TRBV2 | ASGGASRTDTQY
few | TRBV5-6 | ASSFMDSGDRSNQPQH
many | TRBV7-6 | ASSLVAGGRRNEQF
few | TRBV7-6 | ASSPRGASSYNEQF
- | TRBV5-1 | ASSSTGGAVSTDTQY
- | TRBV20-1 | SARGTGADSNYGYT